These T cell receptor beta chains were read from a single sample in a study of T-cell reconstitution after alpha-beta-depleted transplantation in children. TCRdb processed the PCR reads anew with MiXCR; each CDR3 protein has one entry. Among approximately 520,000 distinct CDR3 sequences listed, 32% were seen once. The sequencing here drew on PBMCs from the stem cell graft donor, taken from the stem cell graft. All receptors derive from a human donor who donated a stem cell graft to a child with aplastic anemia. The CDR3 runs from the conserved cysteine through the conserved F or W. The D gene is left open where the match is weak. Size values are once, few and many counts, or a class for expanded clones, and some rows have none.

>TRBJ1-1|NA|TRBV20-1|NA
CSAITGTTTEAFF
TGCAGTGCTATCACAGGGACGACCACTGAAGCTTTCTTT
>TRBJ2-1|NA|TRBV10-3|NA
CATLRRDSDNEQFF
TGTGCCACCCTCCGCAGGGATTCCGACAATGAGCAGTTCTTC
>TRBJ1-1|few|TRBV24-1|NA
CATSDMGPEAFF
TGTGCCACCAGTGATATGGGGCCTGAAGCTTTCTTT
>TRBJ2-1|NA|TRBV25-1|TRBD2
CASSELGTSGYNEQFF
TGTGCCAGCAGTGAACTTGGGACTAGCGGGTACAATGAGCAGTTCTTC
>TRBJ1-4|NA|TRBV9|NA
CASSVGAAGSNEKLFF
TGTGCCAGCAGCGTAGGAGCGGCGGGGTCTAATGAAAAACTGTTTTTT
>TRBJ1-4|NA|TRBV20-1|NA
CSAPAGGTNEKLFF
TGCAGTGCTCCCGCGGGAGGAACTAATGAAAAACTGTTTTTT
>TRBJ2-3|NA|TRBV5-1|NA
CASSLVGPPEDTQYF
TGCGCCAGCAGCTTGGTAGGACCCCCGGAAGATACGCAGTATTTT
>TRBJ2-1|few|TRBV24-1|TRBD2
CATSPTSGEVNEQFF
TGTGCCACCTCCCCTACTAGCGGCGAGGTGAATGAGCAGTTCTTC
>TRBJ1-6|NA|TRBV4-1|NA
CASSQDTDTSVALHF
TGCGCCAGCAGCCAAGACACCGACACGAGTGTCGCCCTCCACTTT
>TRBJ1-2|NA|TRBV20-1|TRBD1
CSAWDSRPAGYTF
TGCAGTGCTTGGGACAGCCGACCGGCGGGCTACACCTTC
>TRBJ1-1|NA|TRBV20-1|NA
CSARRQPNTEAFF
TGCAGTGCTAGAAGGCAGCCGAACACTGAAGCTTTCTTT
>TRBJ2-2|NA|TRBV20-1|TRBD2
CSASLAGVTGELFF
TGCAGTGCTAGTCTAGCGGGAGTCACCGGGGAGCTGTTTTTT
>TRBJ2-4|many|TRBV12-3/TRBV12-4|NA
CASRYRGGSGIQYF
TGTGCCAGCAGGTACCGGGGAGGTAGCGGCATTCAGTACTTC
>TRBJ1-5|NA|TRBV9|TRBD1
CASSVEAGGNQPQHF
TGTGCCAGCAGCGTAGAGGCAGGGGGTAATCAGCCCCAGCATTTT
>TRBJ1-1|few|TRBV24-1|NA
CATSDVGVEAFF
TGTGCCACCAGTGACGTTGGGGTGGAAGCTTTCTTT
>TRBJ1-1|NA|TRBV20-1|TRBD1
CSAKKGQGPFEAFF
TGCAGTGCCAAGAAGGGACAGGGACCCTTTGAAGCTTTCTTT
>TRBJ2-1|NA|TRBV5-1|TRBD2
CASSSSGTRNEQFF
TGCGCCAGCAGCTCTAGCGGGACTAGGAATGAGCAGTTCTTC
>TRBJ1-2|few|TRBV30|NA
CAWREQNLYGYTF
TGTGCCTGGAGAGAACAGAATCTCTATGGCTACACCTTC
>TRBJ1-6|few|TRBV27|NA
CASSLMGRAYNSPLHF
TGTGCCAGCAGTTTAATGGGTCGGGCATATAATTCACCCCTCCACTTT
>TRBJ2-2|few|TRBV6-5|TRBD1
CASSYSRQGNTGELFF
TGTGCCAGCAGTTACTCGCGACAGGGAAACACCGGGGAGCTGTTTTTT
>TRBJ2-3|NA|TRBV4-2|NA
CASSRQSLTQTDTQYF
TGTGCCAGCAGCCGCCAGTCCCTTACACAGACAGATACGCAGTATTTT
>TRBJ2-1|NA|TRBV24-1|TRBD2
CATSDASGRALTYNEQFF
TGTGCCACCAGTGATGCGAGCGGGAGGGCCCTGACCTACAATGAGCAGTTCTTC
>TRBJ2-2|few|TRBV12-3/TRBV12-4|NA
CASSPSAGGVGELFF
TGTGCCAGCAGCCCCTCGGCGGGCGGGGTCGGGGAGCTGTTTTTT
>TRBJ2-5|many|TRBV7-2|TRBD2
CASSAGPSGSQTQYF
TGTGCCAGCAGCGCGGGCCCTAGCGGGAGTCAGACCCAGTACTTC
>TRBJ1-1|NA|TRBV20-1|TRBD1
CSAPRQGVSAAFF
TGCAGTGCTCCCCGACAGGGGGTGTCGGCAGCTTTCTTT
>TRBJ2-3|few|TRBV20-1|NA
CSARIGGADTQYF
TGCAGTGCTAGAATCGGTGGGGCAGATACGCAGTATTTT
>TRBJ2-7|few|TRBV27|NA
CASSSAGRQSYEQYF
TGTGCCAGCAGCTCCGCCGGACGCCAATCCTACGAGCAGTACTTC
>TRBJ2-5|few|TRBV20-1|NA
CSARGTQYQETQYF
TGCAGTGCTAGAGGAACACAGTACCAAGAGACCCAGTACTTC
>TRBJ2-3|NA|TRBV12-3/TRBV12-4|TRBD2
CASSLTAGVSTDTQYF
TGTGCCAGCAGTTTAACGGCGGGAGTCAGCACAGATACGCAGTATTTT
>TRBJ2-1|few|TRBV7-2|NA
CASSLALRNEQFF
TGTGCCAGCAGCTTAGCGCTAAGGAATGAGCAGTTCTTC
>TRBJ1-2|few|TRBV19|NA
CASTQGYYGYTF
TGTGCCAGTACCCAGGGGTACTATGGCTACACCTTC
>TRBJ1-6|NA|TRBV6-2/TRBV6-3|NA
CASTHVGENSPLHF
TGTGCCAGCACCCACGTCGGGGAAAATTCACCCCTCCACTTT
>TRBJ1-1|NA|TRBV28|NA
CASEGGSNTEAFF
TGTGCCAGCGAGGGCGGTTCGAACACTGAAGCTTTCTTT
>TRBJ1-3|NA|TRBV2|TRBD1
CASSEGQGNSGNTIYF
TGTGCCAGCAGCGAGGGACAGGGAAACTCTGGAAACACCATATATTTT
>TRBJ2-7|NA|TRBV12-3/TRBV12-4|NA
CASSLGSGYEQYF
TGTGCCAGCAGTTTAGGATCGGGATACGAGCAGTACTTC
>TRBJ1-1|NA|TRBV13|NA
CASSPKTGLSTEAFF
TGTGCCAGCAGCCCGAAGACAGGACTAAGCACTGAAGCTTTCTTT
>TRBJ1-3|once|TRBV14|NA
CASSPTRGSGNTIYF
TGTGCCAGCAGCCCAACCAGGGGCTCTGGAAACACCATATATTTT
>TRBJ2-7|few|TRBV6-2/TRBV6-3|TRBD2
CATQRGAPYEQYF
TGTGCCACCCAGCGGGGCGCACCCTACGAGCAGTACTTC
>TRBJ2-3|NA|TRBV27|TRBD2
CASSLVAGGRADTQYF
TGTGCCAGCAGTTTGGTAGCGGGAGGGCGGGCAGATACGCAGTATTTT
>TRBJ1-1|NA|TRBV30|NA
CAWSVPGLKTEAFF
TGTGCCTGGAGTGTGCCAGGCCTTAAGACTGAAGCTTTCTTT
>TRBJ1-1|NA|TRBV12-3/TRBV12-4|NA
CASSPQSYTEAFF
TGTGCCAGCAGTCCCCAGAGCTACACTGAAGCTTTCTTT
>TRBJ2-5|few|TRBV6-5|TRBD1
CASSSPGTGGVGETQYF
TGTGCCAGCAGTTCGCCCGGGACAGGGGGCGTAGGGGAGACCCAGTACTTC
>TRBJ1-1|NA|TRBV2|NA
CASRPDSAEAFF
TGTGCCAGCAGACCAGACAGCGCTGAAGCTTTCTTT
>TRBJ2-3|few|TRBV12-3/TRBV12-4|NA
CASSSKGRSTDTQYF
TGTGCCAGCAGTTCTAAAGGGAGGTCCACAGATACGCAGTATTTT
>TRBJ1-3|NA|TRBV29-1|NA
CSIRSSGNTIYF
TGCAGCATCCGGTCGTCTGGAAACACCATATATTTT
>TRBJ1-1|NA|TRBV6-5|TRBD1
CASSQSGQVPEAFF
TGTGCCAGCAGTCAGTCGGGACAGGTGCCTGAAGCTTTCTTT
>TRBJ2-1|few|TRBV6-2/TRBV6-3|NA
CASSSTPGLRGFF
TGTGCCAGCAGTTCAACCCCTGGCCTCCGCGGGTTCTTC